This T cell receptor (beta chain) was sequenced in a study of vaccination effects on CD4 cells after COVID-19 (dated by TCRdb to between 2022 and 2023). Context from the whole study: In the ViraFEST assay, PBMC were stimulated with viral peptide pools, and antigen-specific CD4+ T cell clonotypes were then identified by expansion using TCR sequencing. In the study, cultures from other donors were sequenced using the Oncomine TCR Beta short-read assay on an Illumina iSeq 100. SARS-CoV-2 spike-specific CD4+ TCR repertoires from before and after mRNA vaccination were compared in COVID-19 convalescent patients and in infection-naive vaccine recipients. Post-vaccine samples across the study were collected a median of 72 days after the second dose, with a range of 14 to 241. The full study included around ten COVID-19 convalescent patients and a handful of SARS-CoV-2-naive healthy vaccine recipients. Each well held around 1.9 million PBMC cultured in IMDM containing 5% human AB serum, roughly 9.6 IU/ml IL-2 and gentamicin, along with approximately 10 ug/ml peptides. Beyond this particular receptor, the publication reports: Clones induced by infection and clones induced by vaccination both contracted markedly at late timepoints after vaccination, which fits with T cell responses waning over time. The study was limited by a small number of convalescent patients, and early post-infection timepoints were lacking. Among healthy vaccine recipients, nearly all vaccine-induced clones were SARS-CoV-2 mono-reactive, and just 1 of 255 was cross-reactive with common cold coronaviruses.

This clone was counted a single time. What antigen it recognizes has not been identified. No much larger clone exists at a distance of one base, and base qualities are not known. After around eleven days of culture, CD4+ T cells were isolated with the EasySep CD4+ T cell isolation kit. Each participant got two doses of an mRNA SARS-CoV-2 vaccine, either BNT162b2 or mRNA-1273. Healthy vaccine recipients had no prior SARS-CoV-2 infection, confirmed by negative nucleocapsid antibodies before and after vaccination. On days 3 and 7, half of the culture medium was replaced with fresh IL-2-containing medium. Unless noted otherwise, every peptide stimulation condition was cultured in triplicate wells. Using Ficoll-Paque Plus gradient centrifugation, PBMC were separated from whole blood and then either used fresh or cryopreserved at -140C. The QIAamp micro DNA kit was used to extract genomic DNA from the cultured CD4+ T cells.

CDR1 and CDR2 (MNHNS, SASEGT) derive from the germline V gene. The CDR3 has 11 amino acids, counting the end cysteine and phenylalanine. Solely the CDR3 DNA is kept, with 33 bases framed from the first base. V is cut by 6 bases and J by 10 bases, and the space between the germline ends is 11 bases. The library was obtained by the immunoSEQ multiplex PCR assay. DNA from the cultured, isolated CD4+ T cells was subjected to TCR beta CDR3 sequencing. As for how the authors treated the data: Non-productive TCR sequences were discarded, and reads were trimmed to the CDR3 region, with only CDR3s of 7 or more amino acids retained. Antigen-specific clonotypes were identified using the MANAFEST web app by comparison of expansion in peptide wells against reference cultures. To be called positive, a clone needed expansion at FDR<0.05 compared with the reference and with all other wells, an odds ratio greater than 5, and a frequency greater than 0.1% in two replicate wells. Clonotypes significantly expanded in SARS-CoV-2 spike wells and in at least one common cold coronavirus spike condition were defined as cross-reactive. CDR3 similarity was assessed by Levenshtein distance using the stringdist R package, and unrooted trees were constructed with ape in R 3.6.1. TCRdb took this table from immuneACCESS and kept in-frame rearrangements with V and J called. Such tables lack part of the clones; where checked against another copy, unresolved V genes explain under half of the gap, and the rest is unexplained. Clone size and V and J calls were adopted from that table, with D and trimming inferred from the DNA. The table for this sample lists 66,000 or so clones; just under 75% of them were counted only once. Approximately 2% of the sample is held by the ten biggest clonotypes.

The receptor's source is a human donor who received a COVID-19 vaccine. The sequencing here drew on CD4+ T cells from PBMCs cultured without peptide, taken after COVID-19 vaccination. The rearranged chain carries TRBV6-1 and TRBJ2-3; the D gene is possibly TRBD2, with 5 bases matching. The CDR3 reads CASSLDGAQYF. The bases are TGTGCCAGCAGCCTTGACGGGGCGCAGTATTTT.